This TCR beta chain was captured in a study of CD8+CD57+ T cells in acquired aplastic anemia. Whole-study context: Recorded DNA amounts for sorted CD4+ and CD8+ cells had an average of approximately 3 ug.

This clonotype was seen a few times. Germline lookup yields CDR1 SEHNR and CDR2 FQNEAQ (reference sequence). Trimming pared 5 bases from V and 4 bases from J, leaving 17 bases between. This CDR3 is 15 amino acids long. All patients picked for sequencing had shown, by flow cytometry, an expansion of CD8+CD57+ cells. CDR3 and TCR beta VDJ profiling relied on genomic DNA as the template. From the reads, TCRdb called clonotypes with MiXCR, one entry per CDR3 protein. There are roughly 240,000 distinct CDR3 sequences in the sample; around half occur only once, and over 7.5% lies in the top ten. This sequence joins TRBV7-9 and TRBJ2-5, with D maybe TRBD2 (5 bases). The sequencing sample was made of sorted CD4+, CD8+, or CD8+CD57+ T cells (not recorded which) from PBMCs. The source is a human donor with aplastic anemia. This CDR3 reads CASSLRVGARETQYF. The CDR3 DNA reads TGTGCCAGCAGCCTGCGGGTGGGAGCTAGAGAGACCCAGTACTTC.